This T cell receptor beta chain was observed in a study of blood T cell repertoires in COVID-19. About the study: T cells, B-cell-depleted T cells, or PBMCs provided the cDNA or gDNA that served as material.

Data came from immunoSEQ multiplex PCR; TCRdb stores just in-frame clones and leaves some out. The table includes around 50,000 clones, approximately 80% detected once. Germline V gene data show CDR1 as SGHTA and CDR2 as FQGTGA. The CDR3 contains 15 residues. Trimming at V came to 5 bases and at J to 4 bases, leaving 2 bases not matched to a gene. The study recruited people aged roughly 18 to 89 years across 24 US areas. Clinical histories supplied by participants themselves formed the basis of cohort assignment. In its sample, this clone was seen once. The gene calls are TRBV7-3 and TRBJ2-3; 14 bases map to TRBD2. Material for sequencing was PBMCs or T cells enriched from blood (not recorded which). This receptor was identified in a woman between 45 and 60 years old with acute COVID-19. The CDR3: CASSRTSGGSDTQYF. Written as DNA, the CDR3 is TGTGCCAGCAGCAGGACTAGCGGGGGGTCAGATACGCAGTATTTT.